Shown below are 23 T cell receptor beta chains from a single sample sequenced in a study of blood T cell repertoires in COVID-19 (TCRdb year 2020). The library relied on the immunoSEQ multiplex PCR assay. TCRdb stores this immuneACCESS table with in-frame sequences only. Part of the clones is absent; in the studies checked, under half of the shortfall reflects unresolved V genes, and no reason is known for the rest. A total of 270,000 or so clones appear in this sample, 86% of them only once. About 12% of the sample rests with the top ten. Sequencing input: peripheral blood. The receptors originated from a woman under 40 with COVID-19, enrolled during active disease.

J is TRBJ1-5 and V is TRBV28, with no clear D. The ends were cut back, 4 bases at V and 6 bases at J, with 16 bases in the middle. The CDR3 loop spans 15 amino acids. Germline CDR1 and CDR2: MDHEN and SYDVKM. The CDR3 DNA sequence: TGTGCCAGCAGTTCCCCGACTTTGGGGAGTCAGCCCCAGCATTTT. Translated, it gives CASSSPTLGSQPQHF.

The chain recombines TRBV30 with TRBJ2-2; 10 bases map to TRBD1. CDR3 length: 13 residues. J was trimmed by 6 bases and V by 5 bases; bases with no gene match: 3. Looked up from germline, CDR1 is GTSNPN and CDR2 is SVGIG (reference sequence). The CDR3 DNA sequence: TGTGCCTGGCGACAGGGGGCCCCCGGGGAGCTGTTTTTT. Translating gives CAWRQGAPGELFF.

This clone was recorded only once. J is TRBJ2-7 and V is TRBV10-2; TRBD2 matches 14 bases. The V and J ends lost 3 bases and 1 base, in that order; junction bases with no gene match: 2. This CDR3 region has 16 residues. Germline CDR1 reads WSHSY; CDR2 reads SAAADI. The CDR3 bases are TGCGCCAGCAGTGATGGGACTAGCGGGGGATCCTACGAGCAGTACTTC. Translating it yields CASSDGTSGGSYEQYF.

The rearrangement links TRBV15 to TRBJ1-5; D not resolved. The CDR3 loop spans 15 amino acids. The V end was cut by 6 bases, the J end by 0 bases, with 12 bases between. Germline values: CDR1 LNHNV, CDR2 YYDKDF (reference sequence). The CDR3 region has the DNA TGTGCCACCAGAGAAGAACAGCTTAGCAATCAGCCCCAGCATTTT. Its protein product is CATREEQLSNQPQHF.

The J gene is TRBJ2-7, the V gene TRBV7-2; the D is unclear. CDR1 is SGHTA, CDR2 FQGNSA, per germline. The CDR3 is 16 amino acids. V was cut by 5 bases and J by 7 bases, with 24 bases left in between. In nucleotides, the CDR3 is TGTGCCAGCAGCACGGCACACGACGAGGTAGACGGGGAGCAGTACTTC. Its protein product is CASSTAHDEVDGEQYF.

This sequence joins TRBV4-2 and TRBJ2-7; D is uncertain. The V gene lost 1 base and the J gene lost 3 bases, with 7 bases spanning the gap. This CDR3 is 13 amino acids long. CDR1 LGHNA and CDR2 YNFKEQ come from the germline V gene. CDR3 DNA sequence: TGTGCCAGCAGCCAAGTCCAACTCTACGAGCAGTACTTC. This codes for CASSQVQLYEQYF.

The table lists this clone with a few counts. The chain couples TRBV5-1 to TRBJ1-1; tentatively, D is TRBD1 (6 bases). V lost 1 base and J lost 5, with 15 bases in between. This CDR3 is built from 15 residues. The germline gives CDR1 SGHRS, CDR2 YFSETQ. Here the CDR3 reads CASSLYRQDGTEAFF. The CDR3 DNA follows: TGCGCCAGCAGCTTGTACCGACAGGATGGAACTGAAGCTTTCTTT.

The chain joins TRBV29-1 to TRBJ1-1; perhaps TRBD1 as D (5 bases). CDR1 is SQVTM and CDR2 is ANQGSEA in the germline V gene. Deletions cut 4 bases from V and 0 bases from J, with 15 bases between. This CDR3 spans 15 amino acids. The CDR3 reads CSVVLLWGVNTEAFF. CDR3 DNA sequence: TGCAGCGTTGTACTTCTTTGGGGGGTGAACACTGAAGCTTTCTTT.

The gene calls are TRBV28 and TRBJ2-3, with 7 bases matching TRBD1. Trimming removed 6 bases from V and 2 bases from J; junction bases left unmatched: 11. This CDR3 contains 16 residues. The germline V gene encodes CDR1 MDHEN and CDR2 SYDVKM. The DNA of the CDR3 is TGTGCCAGCAGAAGGGGGCCGGGACGGATCACAGATACGCAGTATTTT. Its translation: CASRRGPGRITDTQYF.

The rearrangement uses TRBV19 and TRBJ2-7, with a weak D call TRBD1 (5 bases). V lost 3 bases to trimming and J lost 7 bases, with 19 bases between them. Per germline, CDR1 LNHDA and CDR2 SQIVND (reference sequence). This CDR3 region has 15 residues. CDR3 nucleotides: TGTGCCAGTAGTATTGGTCAGGGTAGTCGCGTTGAGCAGTACTTC. Encoded protein: CASSIGQGSRVEQYF.

For this clone: At the DNA level, this CDR3 is encoded by other sequences in the same sample as well. V is TRBV4-1 and J is TRBJ2-3; D is undetermined. Germline V gene data show CDR1 as MGHRA and CDR2 as YSYEKL. This CDR3 is 13 amino acids long. Trimming shortened V by 3 bases and J by 1 base, and 5 bases separated the two germline ends. CDR3 loop: CASSQSGTDTQYF. The CDR3, as DNA: TGCGCCAGCAGCCAGTCAGGCACAGATACGCAGTATTTT.

The V and J genes are TRBV5-1 and TRBJ2-2; 9 bases align to TRBD1. CDR3 length equals 16 residues. Germline V gene lookup returns CDR1 SGHRS and CDR2 YFSETQ. V was pared by 4 bases and J by 3 bases, with 7 bases of the junction left unmatched. CDR3 in amino acids: CASSPPRTGDTGELFF. CDR3 sequence (DNA): TGCGCCAGCAGCCCTCCTCGGACAGGGGACACCGGGGAGCTGTTTTTT.

This rearrangement joins TRBV3-1 (or the pseudogene TRBV3-2) to TRBJ2-7; 7 bases are shared with TRBD1. V trimming: 2 bases; J trimming: 5 bases; junction bases outside the gene matches: 12. Looked up from germline, CDR1 is LGHDT and CDR2 is YNNKEL (reference sequence). The CDR3 has 16 amino acids. CDR3 residues: CASSQYGGQDLDEQYF. In DNA form, the CDR3 reads TGTGCCAGCAGCCAATATGGCGGACAGGACCTGGACGAGCAGTACTTC.

This chain connects TRBV6-5 to TRBJ1-3, with 7 bases identical to TRBD1. The junction had 7 bases not matched to a gene; V was cut back by 3 bases and J by 2 bases. The length of the CDR3 is 16 residues. CDR1 is MNHEY and CDR2 is SVGAGI in the germline V gene. CDR3 sequence reads: CASSYKGALTGNTIYF. In DNA form, the CDR3 reads TGTGCCAGCAGTTATAAGGGGGCGCTGACTGGAAACACCATATATTTT.

The chain joins TRBV29-1 to TRBJ2-1, with D possibly matching TRBD1 (6 bases). Germline assignment: CDR1 SQVTM and CDR2 ANQGSEA. V shed 7 bases and J shed 4 bases, with 8 bases lying between them. The CDR3 has 11 residues. The DNA of the CDR3 is TGCAGCGGACAGGTATACAATGAGCAGTTCTTC. Protein: CSGQVYNEQFF.

This clone was observed a handful of times. CDR3 loop: CASSYSGWTYEQYF. DNA for the CDR3: TGTGCCAGCAGTTACTCGGGCTGGACCTACGAGCAGTACTTC. V is TRBV6-6 and J is TRBJ2-7; D uncertain. CDR1 is MNHNY, CDR2 SVGAGI, per germline (reference sequence). V shed 0 bases and J shed 2 bases, with 8 bases lying between them. The CDR3 is 14 residues long.

The V gene is TRBV10-3, the J gene TRBJ2-5, with 12 nucleotides matching TRBD1. The trim removed 8 bases at V and 1 base at J, leaving 2 bases unmatched. Germline CDR1 reads ENHRY; CDR2 reads SYGVKD. The CDR3 is 14 residues long. The CDR3 is CAIGGQGAQETQYF. CDR3 DNA: TGTGCCATCGGGGGACAGGGGGCCCAAGAGACCCAGTACTTC.

This rearrangement joins TRBV5-1 to TRBJ2-5, with a tentative D call TRBD1 (6 bases). The germline V gene has CDR1 SGHRS and CDR2 YFSETQ. Deletions cut 0 bases from V and 1 base from J, with 10 bases between. CDR3 length: 15 amino acids. The chain's CDR3 is CASSLAQGGQETQYF. The DNA of the CDR3 is TGCGCCAGCAGCTTGGCCCAAGGGGGCCAAGAGACCCAGTACTTC.

The chain has TRBV3-1 (or the pseudogene TRBV3-2) and TRBJ2-7; D might be TRBD1 (5 bases). This CDR3 is 13 amino acids long. Per the germline V gene, CDR1 is LGHDT and CDR2 is YNNKEL (reference sequence). Deletions cut 2 bases from V and 7 bases from J, with 12 bases between. CDR3 residues: CASSQRGNPEQYF. CDR3 nucleotide sequence: TGTGCCAGCAGCCAAAGGGGAAACCCGGAGCAGTACTTC.

The chain combines TRBV6-2 or TRBV6-3 with TRBJ2-3; 8 nucleotides match TRBD2. Unmatched junction bases numbered 7, after V lost 0 bases and J lost 5 bases. In germline, CDR1 is MNHEY, CDR2 SVGEGT. CDR3 size: 16 residues. The CDR3 DNA reads as TGTGCCAGCAGTTACTCTTACGGGGGGGCCCGAGATACGCAGTATTTT. Encoded protein: CASSYSYGGARDTQYF.

The DNA of the CDR3 is TGTGCCAGCAGCTTAGGTTTCAGGGGAGGAAACACCATATATTTT. Translating it yields CASSLGFRGGNTIYF. The chain joins TRBV11-2 to TRBJ1-3, with a weak D call TRBD1 (6 bases). Germline assignment: CDR1 SGHAT and CDR2 FQNNGV. There are 15 residues in the CDR3. V was cut by 1 base and J by 4 bases, with 11 bases left in between.

This rearrangement joins TRBV20-1 to TRBJ1-1; 8 bases map to TRBD1. The ends lost 3 bases at V and 5 bases at J; junction bases unmatched: 14. The germline V gene encodes CDR1 DFQATT and CDR2 SNEGSKA (reference sequence). This CDR3 is built from 16 residues. The CDR3 nucleotides are TGCAGTGCTAGTGGAGACAGGGGCCGGATAGCGACTGAAGCTTTCTTT. It yields the protein CSASGDRGRIATEAFF.

V usage is TRBV2 and J usage is TRBJ2-1; D possibly corresponds to TRBD2 (5 bases). This CDR3 is built from 15 residues. Trimming pared 6 bases from V and 3 bases from J, leaving 15 bases between. Germline CDR1 reads SNHLY; CDR2 reads FYNNEI. The CDR3 DNA is TGTGCCAGCAGCGTAAAAGGACTCGACTACAATGAGCAGTTCTTC. Protein: CASSVKGLDYNEQFF.